This T cell receptor (beta chain) comes out of a study of blood T cell repertoires in COVID-19. Study background: PBMCs, B-cell-depleted T cells, or T cells provided the cDNA or gDNA that made up the material.

The CDR3 spans 14 residues. Looked up from germline, CDR1 is LGHNA and CDR2 is YSLEER. Trimming took off 1 base at V and 0 bases at J, with 4 bases between the two ends. Authors' data handling: Counts of nucleated cells, estimated from reference gene primer amplification, were obtained. Using immunoSEQ multiplex PCR, the repertoire was profiled, and TCRdb retains in-frame clones only, with some absent. That table is the source of V, J and clone size, and D and trimming were worked out from the DNA. The sample shows 100,000 to 150,000 clones, approximately 82% of them seen only once. The source of this sequence is a man aged 40-49 years with active or convalescent COVID-19. The chain is built from TRBV4-3 and TRBJ1-5; D unresolved. The sequencing input was peripheral blood. The CDR3 here is CASSQGYSNQPQHF. The CDR3 region has the DNA TGCGCCAGCAGCCAAGGCTATAGCAATCAGCCCCAGCATTTT.